The next 10 T cell receptor beta chains were all read from a single sample in a study of blood T cells in healthy people across ages. It was with a sample-barcoded 5' primer and a J-beta primer mix that a second PCR of roughly 7 to 12 cycles was run. TCRdb itself ran the 5' RACE reads through MiXCR, one entry per CDR3 protein. This table holds 350,000 to 450,000 distinct CDR3 sequences, over 45% found once. Sequences were obtained from blood. The receptors were gathered from a man between 60 and 75 years old in good health.

This chain connects TRBV18 to TRBJ2-5, with TRBD2 matching over 12 bases. There are 17 residues in the CDR3. Germline CDR1 reads KGHSH; CDR2 reads LQKENI. The junction had 11 bases not matched to a gene; V was cut back by 6 bases and J by 3 bases. The CDR3 DNA reads TGTGCCAGCTCCCACGGACTAGCGGGGAGAAGGGAAGAGACCCAGTACTTC. Amino acid sequence: CASSHGLAGRREETQYF.

This clonotype was counted at least ten times. The rearrangement joins TRBV7-9 to TRBJ2-5; D could derive from TRBD1 or TRBD2 (5 bases each). The CDR3 runs 14 residues. Trimming took off 3 bases at V and 2 bases at J, with 10 bases between the two ends. The germline V gene encodes CDR1 SEHNR and CDR2 FQNEAQ (reference sequence). The CDR3 DNA sequence: TGTGCCAGCAGCTTCGGTGGGGGACAAGAGACCCAGTACTTC. It codes for CASSFGGGQETQYF. Based on the CDR3 plus reference TRBV7-9 and TRBJ2-5, the full variable domain is DTGVSQNPRHKITKRGQNVTFRCDPISEHNRLYWYRQTLGQGPEFLTYFQNEAQLEKSRLLSDRFSAERPKGSFSTLEIQRTEQGDSAMYLCASSFGGGQETQYFGPGTRLLVL.

This clonotype was observed once. This clone may be a read error of a much larger clone one base away. This chain connects TRBV30 to TRBJ2-7; 7 bases fit TRBD1. Per the germline V gene, CDR1 is GTSNPN and CDR2 is SVGIG (reference sequence). The CDR3 sequence is 15 residues long. Here the CDR3 DNA reads TGTGCCTGGAGCGCCCCATCAAGGACAGGCTACGAGCGGTACTTC. Protein product: CAWSAPSRTGYERYF.

CDR3 in DNA: TGCAGTACGGGCAGGGGGTCATCTTATCTCGACGAGCAGTACTTC. It yields the protein CSTGRGSSYLDEQYF. The rearrangement uses TRBV20-1 and TRBJ2-4, with 7 positions matching TRBD1. Judging by the DNA end, TRBJ2-7 fits better; the J call may be wrong. The CDR3 loop spans 15 amino acids. Germline CDR1 reads DFQATT; CDR2 reads SNEGSKA (reference sequence).

The rearrangement joins TRBV6-5 to TRBJ1-6; perhaps TRBD1 as D (6 bases). Germline V lookup: CDR1 MNHEY, CDR2 SVGAGI. This CDR3 has 13 residues. Trimming removed 6 bases at V and 13 bases at J, with 16 bases between. The CDR3 reads CASRVQGFEPLHF. CDR3 DNA: TGTGCCAGCAGAGTACAGGGCTTTGAGCCCCTCCACTTT.

In this sample, this clonotype turned up many times. The V call is TRBV25-1, the J call TRBJ2-5; the D gene is possibly TRBD1 (6 bases). CDR1 is MGHDK, CDR2 SYGVNS, per germline. V gave up 5 bases and J gave up 0 bases, with 7 bases separating them. The CDR3 runs 13 residues. CDR3 in DNA: TGTGCCAGCAGTAGGGACAACCAAGAGACCCAGTACTTC. Its protein is CASSRDNQETQYF.

This rearrangement joins TRBV20-1 to TRBJ2-1; 10 bases line up with TRBD2. Germline V gene data show CDR1 as DFQATT and CDR2 as SNEGSKA (reference sequence). Trimming at V came to 0 bases and at J to 6 bases, leaving 5 bases not matched to a gene. The CDR3 spans 15 residues. As DNA, the CDR3 is TGCAGTGCTAGAGAAAGCGGGAGGGGGTTCAATGAGCAGTTCTTC. Protein product: CSARESGRGFNEQFF.

J is TRBJ2-7 and V is TRBV20-1, with 10 bases identical to TRBD2. The V gene end was trimmed by 5 bases and the J gene end by 3 bases; junction bases not matched to a gene: 7. Germline loops: CDR1 DFQATT, CDR2 SNEGSKA (reference sequence). The CDR3 has 14 residues. The CDR3 is CSAPRTSGNYEQYF. DNA of the CDR3: TGCAGTGCTCCCCGGACTAGCGGAAACTACGAGCAGTACTTC.

The V and J genes are TRBV29-1 and TRBJ2-5, with 9 nucleotides matching TRBD1. J lost 11 bases, V lost 7 bases, and 11 bases had no gene match. In germline, CDR1 is SQVTM, CDR2 ANQGSEA. The CDR3 is made up of 12 amino acids. The CDR3 sequence: CSATGTGREQYF. CDR3 nucleotides: TGCAGCGCCACCGGGACAGGGCGAGAGCAGTACTTC.

V gene TRBV7-2 combines with J gene TRBJ2-3; the D gene is possibly TRBD1 (6 bases). The CDR3 consists of 18 residues. CDR1 is SGHTA, CDR2 FQGNSA, per germline. Trimming left V 0 bases short and J 2 bases short, with 18 bases between. CDR3 in DNA: TGTGCCAGCAGCTTAGCGCCCTTCTTAGGGGGTTCCACAGATACGCAGTATTTT. As protein: CASSLAPFLGGSTDTQYF. The variable domain in full, with the rest retrieved from reference TRBV7-2 and TRBJ2-3, is GAGVSQSPSNKVTEKGKDVELRCDPISGHTALYWYRQSLGQGLEFLIYFQGNSAPDKSGLPSDRFSAERTGGSVSTLTIQRTQQEDSAVYLCASSLAPFLGGSTDTQYFGPGTRLTVL.